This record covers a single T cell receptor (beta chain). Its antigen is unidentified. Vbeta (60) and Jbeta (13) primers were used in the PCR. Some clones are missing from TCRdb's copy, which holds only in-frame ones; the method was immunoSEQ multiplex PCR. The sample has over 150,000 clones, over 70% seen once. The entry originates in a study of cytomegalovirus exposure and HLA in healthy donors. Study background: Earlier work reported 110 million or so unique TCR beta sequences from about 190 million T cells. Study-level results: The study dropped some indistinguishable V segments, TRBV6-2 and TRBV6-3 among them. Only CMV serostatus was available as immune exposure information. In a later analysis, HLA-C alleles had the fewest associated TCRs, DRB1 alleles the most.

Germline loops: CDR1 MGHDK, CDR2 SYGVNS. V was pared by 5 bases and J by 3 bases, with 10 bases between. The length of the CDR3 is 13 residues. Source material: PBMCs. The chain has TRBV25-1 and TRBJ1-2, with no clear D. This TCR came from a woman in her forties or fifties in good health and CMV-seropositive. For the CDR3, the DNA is TGTGCCAGCAGTCCTGGGGAGGACTATGGCTACACCTTC. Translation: CASSPGEDYGYTF.